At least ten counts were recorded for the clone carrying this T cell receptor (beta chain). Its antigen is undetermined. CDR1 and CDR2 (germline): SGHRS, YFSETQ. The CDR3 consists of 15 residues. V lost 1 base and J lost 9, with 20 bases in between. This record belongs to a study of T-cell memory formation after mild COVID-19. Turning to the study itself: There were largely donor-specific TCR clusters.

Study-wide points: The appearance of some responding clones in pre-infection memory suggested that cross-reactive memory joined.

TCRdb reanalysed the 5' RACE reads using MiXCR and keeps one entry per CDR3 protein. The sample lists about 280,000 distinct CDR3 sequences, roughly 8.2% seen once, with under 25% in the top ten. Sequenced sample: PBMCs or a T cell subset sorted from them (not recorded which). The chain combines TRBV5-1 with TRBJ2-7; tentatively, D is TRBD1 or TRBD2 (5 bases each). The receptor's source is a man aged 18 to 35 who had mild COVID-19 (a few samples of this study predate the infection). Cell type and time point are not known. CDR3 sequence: CASSLNDGWGNWQYF. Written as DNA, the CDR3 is TGCGCCAGCAGCTTGAACGACGGTTGGGGGAACTGGCAGTACTTC.